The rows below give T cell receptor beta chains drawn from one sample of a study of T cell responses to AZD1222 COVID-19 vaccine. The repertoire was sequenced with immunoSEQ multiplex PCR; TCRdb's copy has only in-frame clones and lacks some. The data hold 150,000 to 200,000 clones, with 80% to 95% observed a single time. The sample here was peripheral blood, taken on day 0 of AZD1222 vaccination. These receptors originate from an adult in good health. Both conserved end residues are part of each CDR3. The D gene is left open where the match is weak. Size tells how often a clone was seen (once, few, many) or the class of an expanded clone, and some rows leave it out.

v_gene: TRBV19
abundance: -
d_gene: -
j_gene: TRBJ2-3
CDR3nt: TGTGCCAGTAGTTCCCGGGACAAGCTCACAGATACGCAGTATTTT
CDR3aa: CASSSRDKLTDTQYF

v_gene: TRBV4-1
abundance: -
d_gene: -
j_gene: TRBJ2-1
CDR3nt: TGCGCCAGCAGCCAAGGAATAGACGATGAGCAGTTCTTC
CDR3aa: CASSQGIDDEQFF

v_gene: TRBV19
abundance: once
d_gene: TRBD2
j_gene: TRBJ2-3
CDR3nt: TGTGCCAGTAGTATAGAAGGGGCCCTAGCGGGAGGCACAGATACGCAGTATTTT
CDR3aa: CASSIEGALAGGTDTQYF

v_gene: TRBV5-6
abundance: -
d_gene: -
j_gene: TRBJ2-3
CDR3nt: TGTGCCAGCACTTCCCGAGGTACGCAGTATTTT
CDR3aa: CASTSRGTQYF

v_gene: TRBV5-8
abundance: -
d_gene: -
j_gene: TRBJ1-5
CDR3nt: TGTGCCAGCAGCTTGAACAGCGATCAGCCCCAGCATTTT
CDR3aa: CASSLNSDQPQHF

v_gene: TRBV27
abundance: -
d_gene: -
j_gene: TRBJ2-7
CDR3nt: TGTGCCAGCAGCTCCTCACCGGGCCCCACCCTGAGGGAGCAGTACTTC
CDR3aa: CASSSSPGPTLREQYF

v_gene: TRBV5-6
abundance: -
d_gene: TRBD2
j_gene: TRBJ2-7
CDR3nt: TGTGCCAGCAGCCCCGAGGTTAGCGGGGCCACCTCCTACGAGCAGTACTTC
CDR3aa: CASSPEVSGATSYEQYF

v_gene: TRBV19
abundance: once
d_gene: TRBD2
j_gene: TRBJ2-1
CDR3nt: TGTGCCAGTAGTATTTTGAGCGGGGGGGCCGTAAAATTCTTC
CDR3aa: CASSILSGGAVKFF

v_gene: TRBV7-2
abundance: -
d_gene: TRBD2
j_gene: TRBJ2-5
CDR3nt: TGTGCCAGCAGCCTCGGGACTAGCGGGTTGTGGGAGACCCAGTACTTC
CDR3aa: CASSLGTSGLWETQYF

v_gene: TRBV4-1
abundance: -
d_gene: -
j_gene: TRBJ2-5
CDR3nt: TGCGCCAGCAGCCAGGGACCGACCAGGTGGGGTCAAGAGACCCAGTACTTC
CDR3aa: CASSQGPTRWGQETQYF

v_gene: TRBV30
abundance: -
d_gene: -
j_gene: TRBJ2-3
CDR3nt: TGTGCCTGGAGTGTCCTGTCACTAAGCACAGATACGCAGTATTTT
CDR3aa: CAWSVLSLSTDTQYF

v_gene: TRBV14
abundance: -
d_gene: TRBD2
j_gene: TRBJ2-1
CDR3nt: TGTGCCAGCAGCCAAGAAGCGGGAGGCTACAATGAGCAGTTCTTC
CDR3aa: CASSQEAGGYNEQFF

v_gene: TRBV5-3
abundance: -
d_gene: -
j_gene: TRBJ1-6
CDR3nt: TGTGCCAGAAGCACTGTAAGCGACAGCCAGAATTCACCCCTCCACTTT
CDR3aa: CARSTVSDSQNSPLHF

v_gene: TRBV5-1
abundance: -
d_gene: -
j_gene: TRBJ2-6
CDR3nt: TGCGCCAGCAGCCAACTCAACCGGGGTACATCCTCTGGGGCCAACGTCCTGACTTTC
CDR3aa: CASSQLNRGTSSGANVLTF

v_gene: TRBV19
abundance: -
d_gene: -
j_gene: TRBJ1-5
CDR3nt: TGTGCCAGTAGTATAAGAGACGGAAATCAGCCCCAGCATTTT
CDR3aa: CASSIRDGNQPQHF

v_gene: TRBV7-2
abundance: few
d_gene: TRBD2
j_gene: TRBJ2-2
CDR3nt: TGTGCCAGCAGCTTTTTCGCACTAGCGGGCACCGGGGAGCTGTTTTTT
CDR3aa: CASSFFALAGTGELFF

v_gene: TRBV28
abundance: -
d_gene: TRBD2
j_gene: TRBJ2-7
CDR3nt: TGTGCCAGCACCCCATGGGGGGTAGCGGGAGCCCCCTACGAGCAGTACTTC
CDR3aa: CASTPWGVAGAPYEQYF

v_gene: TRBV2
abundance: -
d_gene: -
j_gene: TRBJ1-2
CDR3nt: TGTGCCAGCAGTGAGAGGGATGGCTACACCTTC
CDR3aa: CASSERDGYTF

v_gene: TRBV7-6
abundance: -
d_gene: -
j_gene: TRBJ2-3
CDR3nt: TGTGCCAGCAGCCGACCAGGGGCTAGCACAGATACGCAGTATTTT
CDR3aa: CASSRPGASTDTQYF

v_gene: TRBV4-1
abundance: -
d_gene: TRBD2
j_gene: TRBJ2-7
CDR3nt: TGCGCCAGCAGCCAAACCCCCCCGGGACTAGTCTCCTACGAGCAGTACTTC
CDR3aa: CASSQTPPGLVSYEQYF

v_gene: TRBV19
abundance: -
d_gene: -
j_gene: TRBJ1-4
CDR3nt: TGTGCCAGTAGTATCGAACCTGGGACCAATGAAAAACTGTTTTTT
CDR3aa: CASSIEPGTNEKLFF

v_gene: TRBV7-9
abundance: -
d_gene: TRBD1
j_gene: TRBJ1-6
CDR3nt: TGTGCCAGCAGCCGCGCTGGGACAGGGATTTCACCCCTCCACTTT
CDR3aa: CASSRAGTGISPLHF

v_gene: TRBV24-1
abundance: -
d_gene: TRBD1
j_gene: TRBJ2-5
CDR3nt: TGTGCCACCAGCTACGGGACAGCTGGGAACCAAGAGACCCAGTACTTC
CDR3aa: CATSYGTAGNQETQYF

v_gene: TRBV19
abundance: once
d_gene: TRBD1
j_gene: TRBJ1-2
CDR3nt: TGTGCCAGTGCTGGGGACAGGGTGTTTTATGGCTACACCTTC
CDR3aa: CASAGDRVFYGYTF

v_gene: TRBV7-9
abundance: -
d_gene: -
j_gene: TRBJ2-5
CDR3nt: TGTGCCAGCAGTCGAGGGAGAGAAGAGACCCAGTACTTC
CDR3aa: CASSRGREETQYF

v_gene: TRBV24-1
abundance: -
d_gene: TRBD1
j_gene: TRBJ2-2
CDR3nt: TGTGCCACCAGTGCCATAAGGGGGACAGGGGGCGATGGGGAGCTGTTTTTT
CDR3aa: CATSAIRGTGGDGELFF

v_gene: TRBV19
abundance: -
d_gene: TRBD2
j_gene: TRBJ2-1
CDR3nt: TGTGCCAGTAGTAATAGCGGGAGGGGGTTTAATGAGCAGTTCTTC
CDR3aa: CASSNSGRGFNEQFF

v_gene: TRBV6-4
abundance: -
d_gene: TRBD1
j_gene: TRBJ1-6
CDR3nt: TGTGCCAGCAGTGAAAGCCGACAGGGGCAATCACCCCTCCACTTT
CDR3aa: CASSESRQGQSPLHF

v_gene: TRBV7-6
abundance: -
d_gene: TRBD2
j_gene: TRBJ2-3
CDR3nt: TGTGCCAGCAGCTTAGGGCCCCTGGCGGGGGATGAGTATTTT
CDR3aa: CASSLGPLAGDEYF

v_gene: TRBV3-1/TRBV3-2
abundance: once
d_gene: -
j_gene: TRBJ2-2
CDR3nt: TGTGCCAGCAGATCATACGGAAGCACCGGGGAGCTGTTTTTT
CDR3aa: CASRSYGSTGELFF

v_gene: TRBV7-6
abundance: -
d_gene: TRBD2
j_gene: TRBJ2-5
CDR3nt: TGTGCCAGCAGCTTAGGCCTAGCGGCCCAAGGAGGGGAGACCCAGTACTTC
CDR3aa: CASSLGLAAQGGETQYF

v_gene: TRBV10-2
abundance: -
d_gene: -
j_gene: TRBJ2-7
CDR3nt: TGCGCCAGCAGTGAGAGTAATGGACTAACCTACGAGCAGTACTTC
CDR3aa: CASSESNGLTYEQYF